This TCR beta chain was found in a study of T cells after yellow fever vaccination. Across the whole study: SMART-Seq v4 Ultra Low Input handled preparation of low-cell-number fractions.

On this clonotype itself: A junction end diverges from the germline sequence, so it may reflect a read error.

For TCR, cDNA came from 5'RACE template switching, which added a universal primer site and UMIs. TCRdb ran MiXCR on the 5' RACE reads and lists one entry per CDR3 protein. The sample yields under 150,000 distinct CDR3 sequences, about 16% seen once. This CDR3 has 14 residues. CDR1 and CDR2 (germline): SNHLY, FYNNEI. This receptor was taken from a man younger than 30 who received the YFV17D yellow fever vaccine. Here the sequenced sample was CD8+ T cells sorted from PBMCs, taken 5 days after the yellow fever booster vaccination. This sequence joins TRBV2 and TRBJ1-2; perhaps TRBD1 as D (6 bases). The CDR3 sequence is CASSKRQVNYGYTF. CDR3 nucleotide sequence: TGTGCCAGCAGTAAACGACAGGTGAACTATGGCTACACTTTC. Using reference TRBV2 and TRBJ1-2 for the parts outside the CDR3, the full variable domain is EPEVTQTPSHQVTQMGQEVILRCVPISNHLYFYWYRQILGQKVEFLVSFYNNEISEKSEIFDDQFSVERPDGSNFTLKIRSTKLEDSAMYFCASSKRQVNYGYTFGSGTRLTVV.